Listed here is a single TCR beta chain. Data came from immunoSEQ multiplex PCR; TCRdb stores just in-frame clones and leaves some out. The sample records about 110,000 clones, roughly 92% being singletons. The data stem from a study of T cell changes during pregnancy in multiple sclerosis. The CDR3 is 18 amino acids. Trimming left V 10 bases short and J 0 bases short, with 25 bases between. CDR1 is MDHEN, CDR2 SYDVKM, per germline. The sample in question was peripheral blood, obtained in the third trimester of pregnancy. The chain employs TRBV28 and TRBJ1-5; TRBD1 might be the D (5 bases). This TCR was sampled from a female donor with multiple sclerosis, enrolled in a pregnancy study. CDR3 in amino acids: CATSGPRAGLVSNQPQHF. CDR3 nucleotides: TGTGCCACCTCAGGGCCCCGGGCCGGTCTTGTTAGCAATCAGCCCCAGCATTTT.